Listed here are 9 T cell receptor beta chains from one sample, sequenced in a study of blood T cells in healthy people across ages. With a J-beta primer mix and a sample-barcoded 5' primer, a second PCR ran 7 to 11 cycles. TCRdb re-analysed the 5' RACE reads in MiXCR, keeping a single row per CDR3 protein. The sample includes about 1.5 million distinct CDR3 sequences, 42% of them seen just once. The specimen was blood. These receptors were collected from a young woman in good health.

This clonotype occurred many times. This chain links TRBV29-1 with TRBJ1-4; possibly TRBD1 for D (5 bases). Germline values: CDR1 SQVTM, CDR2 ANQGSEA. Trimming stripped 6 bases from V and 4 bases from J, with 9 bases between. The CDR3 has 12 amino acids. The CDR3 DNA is TGCAGCGTCCAGGGCCTTAATGAAAAACTGTTTTTT. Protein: CSVQGLNEKLFF.

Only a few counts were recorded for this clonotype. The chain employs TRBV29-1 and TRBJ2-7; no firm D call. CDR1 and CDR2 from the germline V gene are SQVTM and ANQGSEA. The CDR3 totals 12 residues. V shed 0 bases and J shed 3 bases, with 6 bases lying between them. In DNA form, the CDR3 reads TGCAGCGTTGAAGAAAAGCACTACGAGCAGTACTTC. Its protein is CSVEEKHYEQYF.

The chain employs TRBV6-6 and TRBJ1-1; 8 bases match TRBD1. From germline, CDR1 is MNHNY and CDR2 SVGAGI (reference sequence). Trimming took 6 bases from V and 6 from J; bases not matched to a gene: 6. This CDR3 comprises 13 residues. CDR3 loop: CASSRQGSSEAFF. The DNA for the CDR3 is TGTGCCAGCAGCCGACAGGGGAGCTCTGAAGCTTTCTTT.

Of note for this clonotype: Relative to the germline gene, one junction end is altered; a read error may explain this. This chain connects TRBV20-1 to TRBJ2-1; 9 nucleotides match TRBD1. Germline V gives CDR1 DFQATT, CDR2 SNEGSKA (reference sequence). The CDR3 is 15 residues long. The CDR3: CIARLGTGYNNEQFF. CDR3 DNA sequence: TGCATTGCTAGACTCGGGACAGGGTACAACAATGAGCAGTTCTTC.

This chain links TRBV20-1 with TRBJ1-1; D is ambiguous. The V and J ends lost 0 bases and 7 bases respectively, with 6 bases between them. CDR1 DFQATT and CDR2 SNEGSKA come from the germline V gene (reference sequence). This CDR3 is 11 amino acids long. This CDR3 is CSARDPNEAFF. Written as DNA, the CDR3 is TGCAGTGCTAGAGATCCAAATGAAGCTTTCTTT.

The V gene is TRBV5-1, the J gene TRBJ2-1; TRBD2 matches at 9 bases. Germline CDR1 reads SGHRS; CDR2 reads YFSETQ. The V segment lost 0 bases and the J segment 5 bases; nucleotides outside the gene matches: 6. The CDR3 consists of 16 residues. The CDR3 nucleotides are TGCGCCAGCAGCTTGGCACCGGGACTAGCTAACAATGAGCAGTTCTTC. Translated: CASSLAPGLANNEQFF.

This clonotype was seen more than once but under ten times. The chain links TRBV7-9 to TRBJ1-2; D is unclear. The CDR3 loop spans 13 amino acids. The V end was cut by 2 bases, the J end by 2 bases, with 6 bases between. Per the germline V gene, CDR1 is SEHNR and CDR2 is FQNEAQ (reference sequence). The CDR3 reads CASSLHGNYGYTF. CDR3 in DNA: TGTGCCAGCAGCTTACATGGAAACTATGGCTACACCTTC.

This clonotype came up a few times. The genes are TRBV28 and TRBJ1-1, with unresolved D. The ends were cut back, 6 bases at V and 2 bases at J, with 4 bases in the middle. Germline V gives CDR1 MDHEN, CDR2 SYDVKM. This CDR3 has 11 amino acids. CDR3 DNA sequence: TGTGCCAGCAGGATAAACACTGAAGCTTTCTTT. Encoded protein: CASRINTEAFF.

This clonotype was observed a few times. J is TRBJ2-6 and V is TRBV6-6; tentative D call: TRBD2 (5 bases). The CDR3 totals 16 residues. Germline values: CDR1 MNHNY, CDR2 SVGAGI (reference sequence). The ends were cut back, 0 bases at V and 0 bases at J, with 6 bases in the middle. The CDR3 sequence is CASSYSRASGANVLTF. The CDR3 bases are TGTGCCAGCAGTTACTCGAGGGCCTCTGGGGCCAACGTCCTGACTTTC.